One and the same sample provided the 21 T cell receptor beta chains below, sequenced in a study of blood T cell repertoires in COVID-19 (dated by TCRdb to about 2020). Library preparation was by the immunoSEQ multiplex PCR assay. The table comes from immuneACCESS by way of TCRdb, which keeps in-frame sequences with V and J called. Part of the clones is missing from these tables; in studies checked, under half for an unresolved V gene and the rest for unknown reasons. The sample table records around 280,000 clones; 75% to 90% of these occur just once. The biggest ten clones account for over 2% of the sample. Sequencing was done on a sample of peripheral blood. The receptors were sampled from a woman in her twenties or thirties who had recovered from COVID-19.

The chain is built from TRBV5-4 and TRBJ1-2; D might be TRBD1 (5 bases). The CDR3 is 15 amino acids. Trimming took 4 bases from V and 8 from J, leaving 21 bases between them. Per germline, CDR1 SGHNT and CDR2 YYREEE (reference sequence). CDR3 nucleotides: TGTGCCAGCAGCCCAGTGACAGTGTCGGACGGCGGCTACACCTTC. Amino acids: CASSPVTVSDGGYTF.

V gene TRBV10-1 combines with J gene TRBJ2-3; 7 nucleotides align to TRBD2. After removal of 10 bases from V and 4 bases from J, the junction contained 11 bases not matched to a gene. CDR1 and CDR2 from the germline V gene are WNHNN and SYGVQD (reference sequence). The CDR3 loop spans 14 amino acids. This CDR3 reads CAIYSAGMSDTQYF. The DNA of the CDR3 is TGCGCCATCTACTCAGCGGGGATGTCAGATACGCAGTATTTT.

This chain joins TRBV23-1 and TRBJ2-7, with TRBD2 matching 10 bases. TRBV23-1 is filed as an ORF, its function uncertain. Trimming took 4 bases from V and 3 from J; bases not matched to a gene: 3. The CDR3 extends over 14 amino acids. The CDR3 sequence is CASSPSGGIYEQYF. As DNA, the CDR3 is TGCGCCAGCAGTCCTAGCGGGGGAATCTACGAGCAGTACTTC.

The rearrangement uses TRBV30 and TRBJ1-2; 12 bases agree with TRBD1. The junction had 8 bases not matched to a gene; V was cut back by 2 bases and J by 7 bases. Germline values: CDR1 GTSNPN, CDR2 SVGIG (reference sequence). This CDR3 has 15 amino acids. CDR3 bases: TGTGCCTGGAGTATCCGGGACAGGGGGCCGAGTGGCTACACCTTC. Its translation: CAWSIRDRGPSGYTF.

This clone is a singleton in its sample. This rearrangement joins TRBV27 to TRBJ1-6; 9 nucleotides match TRBD1. This CDR3 is built from 15 residues. V was pared by 8 bases and J by 9 bases, with 11 bases of the junction left unmatched. The V gene's germline CDR1 is MNHEY and CDR2 SMNVEV (reference sequence). CDR3 in DNA: TGTGCCAGCGGGCCTAGGGGACAGGGAGGTTCACCCCTCCACTTT. This encodes CASGPRGQGGSPLHF.

The chain carries TRBV5-4 and TRBJ1-2; D ambiguous. CDR1 is SGHNT, CDR2 YYREEE, per germline (reference sequence). V lost 6 bases to trimming and J lost 5 bases, with 14 bases between them. This CDR3 spans 13 amino acids. The CDR3 DNA follows: TGTGCCAGCACTCTCCCGGGAGGTTATGGCTACACCTTC. Translation: CASTLPGGYGYTF. The full variable domain, its missing parts supplied by reference TRBV5-4 and TRBJ1-2, is ETGVTQSPTHLIKTRGQQVTLRCSSQSGHNTVSWYQQALGQGPQFIFQYYREEENGRGNFPPRFSGLQFPNYSSELNVNALELDDSALYLCASTLPGGYGYTFGSGTRLTVV.

The chain employs TRBV7-2 and TRBJ1-5; TRBD1 matches at 12 bases. V lost 5 bases, J lost 9 bases, and 5 bases stayed unmatched. This CDR3 region has 14 residues. Germline V gives CDR1 SGHTA, CDR2 FQGNSA. Here the CDR3 reads CASSPGTGGWPQHF. The CDR3 DNA sequence: TGTGCCAGCAGCCCCGGGACAGGGGGCTGGCCCCAGCATTTT.

The V and J genes are TRBV27 and TRBJ2-5; TRBD1 is a possible D gene (6 bases). Germline CDR1 is MNHEY and CDR2 is SMNVEV (reference sequence). The V end lost 4 bases, the J end lost 5 bases, and 17 bases lay between the germline ends. CDR3 length: 15 residues. The CDR3 here is CASSSLRLGAETQYF. CDR3 in DNA: TGTGCCAGCAGTTCCCTACGTTTGGGGGCGGAGACCCAGTACTTC.

This clone was found a few times. V gene TRBV24-1 combines with J gene TRBJ2-1; the match to TRBD2 covers 8 bases. CDR3 size: 18 residues. Losses at the gene ends were 4 bases for V and 0 bases for J; bases not matched to a gene: 10. Germline CDR1 reads KGHDR; CDR2 reads SFDVKD. CDR3 loop: CATSESTPRGGSYNEQFF. CDR3 coding DNA: TGTGCCACCAGTGAGTCGACCCCTCGGGGGGGCTCCTACAATGAGCAGTTCTTC.

V is TRBV25-1 and J is TRBJ2-3; 8 nucleotides align to TRBD2. The CDR3 runs 15 residues. J gave up 6 bases and V 6 bases, and 11 bases lay outside the gene matches. Germline values: CDR1 MGHDK, CDR2 SYGVNS. As DNA, the CDR3 is TGTGCCAGCAGCGATACAAGCGGGAGCGGGGATACGCAGTATTTT. Its protein is CASSDTSGSGDTQYF.

The V and J genes are TRBV11-2 and TRBJ1-6; 7 positions agree with TRBD1. CDR3 length: 17 residues. Germline assignment: CDR1 SGHAT and CDR2 FQNNGV. V lost 2 bases, J lost 0 bases, and 4 bases stayed unmatched. The CDR3 DNA is TGTGCCAGCAGCTTAATGGGACAGAGCTCCTATAATTCACCCCTCCACTTT. It specifies CASSLMGQSSYNSPLHF.

The chain has TRBV5-5 and TRBJ2-3, with 8 nucleotides matching TRBD2. The CDR3 is made up of 17 amino acids. The ends lost 1 base at V and 1 base at J; junction bases unmatched: 8. Germline values: CDR1 SGHKS, CDR2 YYEKEE (reference sequence). The CDR3 sequence: CASSLLPLAGRTDTQYF. Written as DNA, the CDR3 is TGTGCCAGCAGCTTGTTGCCCCTAGCGGGTCGCACAGATACGCAGTATTTT.

This sequence joins TRBV6-2 or TRBV6-3 and TRBJ1-5; no reliable D call. This CDR3 contains 16 residues. The V and J ends lost 5 bases and 0 bases respectively, with 14 bases between them. The germline V gene has CDR1 MNHEY and CDR2 SVGEGT. CDR3 residues: CASSAYGFYSNQPQHF. CDR3 nucleotide sequence: TGTGCCAGCAGTGCTTACGGGTTCTATAGCAATCAGCCCCAGCATTTT.

This clone was counted a few times. The V and J genes are TRBV6-4 and TRBJ2-1; 14 bases agree with TRBD2. The CDR3 covers 17 residues. In germline, CDR1 is MRHNA, CDR2 SNTAGT. The trim removed 3 bases at V and 6 bases at J, leaving 7 bases unmatched. This CDR3 is CASSEFPTSGGANEQFF. CDR3 coding DNA: TGTGCCAGCAGTGAATTCCCGACTAGCGGGGGGGCCAATGAGCAGTTCTTC.

The chain recombines TRBV9 with TRBJ1-6; possibly TRBD1 for D (5 bases). Per germline, CDR1 SGDLS and CDR2 YYNGEE. This CDR3 is built from 14 residues. With 4 bases removed from V and 5 bases from J, the gap between germline ends came to 10 bases. The CDR3: CASSTGLNNSPLHF. The CDR3 DNA reads as TGTGCCAGCAGCACGGGACTGAATAATTCACCCCTCCACTTT.

The V gene is TRBV6-2 or TRBV6-3, the J gene TRBJ2-1; TRBD1 agrees at 8 bases. V was clipped by 0 bases and J by 13 bases; unmatched bases: 14. Germline lookup yields CDR1 MNHEY and CDR2 SVGEGT. This CDR3 has 16 amino acids. CDR3 in amino acids: CASSYSGRGRPGGQFF. CDR3 DNA: TGTGCCAGCAGTTACTCTGGCAGGGGGCGTCCCGGCGGCCAGTTCTTC.

The V and J genes are TRBV5-1 and TRBJ2-7; weak D call: TRBD1 (6 bases). Germline-derived CDR1 and CDR2 are SGHRS and YFSETQ. The CDR3 has 11 amino acids. Trimming took off 3 bases at V and 5 bases at J, with 6 bases between the two ends. CDR3 nucleotide sequence: TGCGCCAGCAGCTCAGGGGACGAGCAGTACTTC. Amino acids: CASSSGDEQYF.

J is TRBJ2-2 and V is TRBV19; D is unresolved. Trimming removed 0 bases from V and 4 bases from J, with 6 bases in between. Germline V gene data show CDR1 as LNHDA and CDR2 as SQIVND (reference sequence). The CDR3 has 14 residues. CDR3 DNA: TGTGCCAGTAGTATAGATCAGGCCACCGGGGAGCTGTTTTTT. This encodes CASSIDQATGELFF.

The chain joins TRBV25-1 to TRBJ1-5; a possible D gene is TRBD1 (5 bases). Trimming removed 6 bases at V and 6 bases at J, with 15 bases between. The CDR3 runs to 14 residues. Germline V gene sequence: CDR1 MGHDK, CDR2 SYGVNS. The CDR3 sequence: CASSDGGDSQPQHF. CDR3 in DNA: TGTGCCAGCAGCGACGGAGGGGATTCTCAGCCCCAGCATTTT.

V gene TRBV4-1 combines with J gene TRBJ2-7, with 9 bases identical to TRBD2. After removal of 2 bases from V and 4 bases from J, the junction contained 6 bases not matched to a gene. In germline, CDR1 is MGHRA, CDR2 YSYEKL. The CDR3 extends over 15 amino acids. The CDR3 here is CASSQWGGGAYEQYF. The CDR3 region has the DNA TGCGCCAGCAGCCAATGGGGCGGGGGGGCATACGAGCAGTACTTC.

J is TRBJ2-3 and V is TRBV27; D possibly corresponds to TRBD2 (6 bases). The length of the CDR3 is 15 residues. In germline, CDR1 is MNHEY, CDR2 SMNVEV (reference sequence). The V and J ends lost 0 bases and 0 bases respectively, with 7 bases between them. DNA of the CDR3: TGTGCCAGCAGTTTATCGGAGGGAAGCACAGATACGCAGTATTTT. Protein product: CASSLSEGSTDTQYF.